The 29 T cell receptor beta chains reported below all come from one sample, sequenced in a study of response to subunit inactivated influenza vaccine. Using its own MiXCR run on the RT-PCR reads, TCRdb lists one record per CDR3 protein. In the table there are fewer than 350,000 distinct CDR3 sequences, 21% of which are singletons. This specimen consisted of PBMCs from blood, obtained approximately 20 months after vaccination. Receptor source: a man aged 45 to 70 who received an inactivated influenza vaccine.

This clonotype was observed a few times. The chain links TRBV7-9 to TRBJ1-3; possibly TRBD1 for D (6 bases). This CDR3 comprises 17 residues. Germline lookup yields CDR1 SEHNR and CDR2 FQNEAQ (reference sequence). V lost 3 bases and J 2 bases, leaving 17 bases between the germline ends. For the CDR3, the DNA is TGTGCCAGCAGCTTTCAAAGGGGCGCAGGGGCTGGAAACACCATATATTTT. Translated, it gives CASSFQRGAGAGNTIYF.

The gene calls are TRBV20-1 and TRBJ2-5, with TRBD2 matching over 11 bases. The junction had 5 bases not matched to a gene; V was cut back by 3 bases and J by 2 bases. In germline, CDR1 is DFQATT, CDR2 SNEGSKA (reference sequence). The CDR3 consists of 15 residues. CDR3 DNA sequence: TGCAGTGCTAGTGATCCTAGCGGGGGGCAAGAGACCCAGTACTTC. This sequence encodes CSASDPSGGQETQYF.

This clonotype appeared a few times. CDR3 loop: CSATGTRYYNEQFF. As DNA, the CDR3 is TGCAGTGCTACTGGGACTAGGTATTACAATGAGCAGTTCTTC. The chain joins TRBV20-1 to TRBJ2-1; the match to TRBD2 covers 8 bases. Trimming took 4 bases from V and 4 from J; bases not matched to a gene: 6. CDR3 length equals 14 residues. Germline assignment: CDR1 DFQATT and CDR2 SNEGSKA (reference sequence).

The chain has TRBV28 and TRBJ2-1; TRBD2 is a possible D gene (6 bases). Germline V gives CDR1 MDHEN, CDR2 SYDVKM. V shed 2 bases and J shed 3 bases, with 11 bases lying between them. This CDR3 is 15 amino acids long. In DNA, the CDR3 is TGTGCCAGCAGTTTAGGGGGGTTCGTCTACAATGAGCAGTTCTTC. Encoded protein: CASSLGGFVYNEQFF. Full variable domain (remainder filled in from reference TRBV28 and TRBJ2-1): DVKVTQSSRYLVKRTGEKVFLECVQDMDHENMFWYRQDPGLGLRLIYFSYDVKMKEKGDIPEGYSVSREKKERFSLILESASTNQTSMYLCASSLGGFVYNEQFFGPGTRLTVL.

This clonotype turned up a few times. V gene TRBV12-3 or TRBV12-4 combines with J gene TRBJ1-2, with TRBD1 identical over 7 bases. The CDR3 has 16 residues. The J segment lost 4 bases and the V segment lost 6 bases, leaving 14 bases of the junction unmatched. CDR3 sequence reads: CASSRSNRDRRYGYTF. The CDR3 DNA reads as TGTGCCAGCAGCAGGAGCAACCGGGACAGACGCTATGGCTACACCTTC.

CDR3 loop: CASSQEGLAGQYF. CDR3 DNA: TGTGCCAGCAGCCAAGAGGGTTTAGCGGGGCAGTACTTC. The chain uses TRBV3-1 and TRBJ2-7; the match to TRBD2 covers 7 bases. Germline CDR1 and CDR2: LGHDT and YNNKEL (reference sequence). V lost 0 bases to trimming and J lost 9 bases; unmatched junction nucleotides: 5. The CDR3 has 13 amino acids.

The V and J genes are TRBV7-2 and TRBJ2-1, with TRBD2 matching 13 bases. CDR3 size: 15 residues. Germline V gene data show CDR1 as SGHTA and CDR2 as FQGNSA. J was trimmed by 7 bases and V by 3 bases; bases with no gene match: 3. CDR3 in DNA: TGTGCCAGCAGCTTGTGGACTAGCGGGGGAAATGAGCAGTTCTTC. Protein product: CASSLWTSGGNEQFF.

The J gene is TRBJ2-7, the V gene TRBV4-2, with 12 bases fitting TRBD2. V lost 0 bases and J lost 3; bases outside the gene matches: 6. The CDR3 runs to 17 residues. From germline, CDR1 is LGHNA and CDR2 YNFKEQ. CDR3 region: CASSQDTSGGPYYEQYF. CDR3 DNA sequence: TGTGCCAGCAGCCAAGACACTAGCGGGGGGCCATACTACGAGCAGTACTTC.

This clonotype was seen more than once but under ten times. The V call is TRBV5-1, the J call TRBJ1-5, with D maybe TRBD1 (5 bases). V was shortened by 2 bases and J by 9 bases, with 15 bases between the two germline ends. The CDR3 covers 14 residues. Per germline, CDR1 SGHRS and CDR2 YFSETQ. This CDR3 reads CASSFDSLQGPQHF. DNA of the CDR3: TGCGCCAGCAGCTTCGACAGCCTTCAAGGGCCCCAGCATTTT. Together with reference TRBV5-1 and TRBJ1-5, the CDR3 gives the full variable domain: KAGVTQTPRYLIKTRGQQVTLSCSPISGHRSVSWYQQTPGQGLQFLFEYFSETQRNKGNFPGRFSGRQFSNSRSEMNVSTLELGDSALYLCASSFDSLQGPQHFGDGTRLSIL.

This chain links TRBV7-2 with TRBJ1-1, with D possibly matching TRBD1 (5 bases). The germline CDR1 and CDR2 sequences are SGHTA and FQGNSA. This CDR3 has 15 amino acids. V lost 0 bases to trimming and J lost 9 bases, with 17 bases between them. The CDR3 coding sequence is TGTGCCAGCAGCTTAGCGTTGGGGGGAATGGAAAAAGCTTTCTTT. Its translation is CASSLALGGMEKAFF.

In its sample, this clonotype was seen once. The chain recombines TRBV18 with TRBJ2-3; perhaps TRBD2 as D (5 bases). V shed 4 bases and J shed 3 bases, with 11 bases lying between them. Germline CDR1 and CDR2: KGHSH and LQKENI. The CDR3 totals 14 residues. The CDR3 here is CASSLFGETDTQYF. The CDR3 DNA reads as TGTGCCAGCTCACTTTTCGGGGAAACAGATACGCAGTATTTT.

This chain connects TRBV5-1 to TRBJ2-7, with 8 bases matching TRBD2. The V and J ends lost 5 bases and 2 bases, in that order; junction bases with no gene match: 6. The CDR3 has 14 residues. Germline loops: CDR1 SGHRS, CDR2 YFSETQ. The CDR3 sequence: CASSDSGTTYEQYF. The CDR3 DNA sequence: TGCGCCAGCAGTGATAGCGGGACCACCTACGAGCAGTACTTC.

The chain joins TRBV6-1 to TRBJ1-5, with 7 bases lining up with TRBD1. The trim removed 5 bases at V and 7 bases at J, leaving 8 bases unmatched. Germline CDR1 and CDR2: MNHNS and SASEGT. This CDR3 has 14 amino acids. DNA for the CDR3: TGTGCCAGCAGTCCCGGGGACAGATTACAGCCCCAGCATTTT. Residues: CASSPGDRLQPQHF.

This chain links TRBV24-1 with TRBJ2-1; possible D gene TRBD2, 7 bases. Germline V gene sequence: CDR1 KGHDR, CDR2 SFDVKD. This CDR3 region has 16 residues. V lost 3 bases, J lost 4 bases, and 15 bases lay in between. CDR3 sequence reads: CATSDPGRRGYNEQFF. The CDR3 DNA sequence: TGTGCCACCAGTGATCCCGGGAGGAGGGGGTACAATGAGCAGTTCTTC.

The V gene is TRBV28, the J gene TRBJ1-1; D is perhaps TRBD1 (6 bases). Germline-derived CDR1 and CDR2 are MDHEN and SYDVKM. The V end lost 6 bases, the J end lost 4 bases, and 18 bases lay between the germline ends. The CDR3 spans 15 residues. CDR3 residues: CASRPHGTRSTEAFF. CDR3 DNA sequence: TGTGCCAGCAGACCCCACGGGACAAGGTCCACTGAAGCTTTCTTT.

This clonotype was counted only a few times. A read error may produce the germline difference seen at one junction end. This sequence joins TRBV6-2 or TRBV6-3 and TRBJ2-6, with 8 bases aligning to TRBD1. This CDR3 has 15 residues. CDR1 is MNHEY and CDR2 is SVGEGT in the germline V gene. The CDR3 protein is CASSLDRTGIPTGSF. The DNA of the CDR3 is TGTGCCAGCAGTCTAGACCGGACAGGGATTCCTACCGGCTCGTTC.

The rearrangement links TRBV9 to TRBJ1-1; D is unresolved. CDR3 length: 14 amino acids. From germline, CDR1 is SGDLS and CDR2 YYNGEE. V was pared by 4 bases and J by 1 base, with 11 bases between. The CDR3 protein is CASSRDPRNTEAFF. The CDR3 DNA reads TGTGCCAGCAGCCGAGACCCAAGGAACACTGAAGCTTTCTTT. Full variable domain (rest looked up from reference TRBV9 and TRBJ1-1): DSGVTQTPKHLITATGQRVTLRCSPRSGDLSVYWYQQSLDQGLQFLIQYYNGEERAKGNILERFSAQQFPDLHSELNLSSLELGDSALYFCASSRDPRNTEAFFGQGTRLTVV.

This clonotype was recorded at least ten times. This could be a read error, since a much larger clone is one nucleotide away. The J gene is TRBJ1-5, the V gene TRBV7-2, with 9 bases lining up with TRBD1. The last part of the DNA fits TRBJ2-3 better; the J call may be wrong. This CDR3 is built from 17 residues. Germline CDR1 reads SGHTA; CDR2 reads FQGNSA. Here the CDR3 reads CASSLVGTGYSNQPQYF. In nucleotides, the CDR3 is TGTGCCAGCAGCTTGGTTGGGACAGGGTATAGCAATCAGCCCCAGTATTTT.

This clonotype was observed a few times. The chain recombines TRBV4-2 with TRBJ1-4, with TRBD1 identical over 7 bases. Trimming removed 0 bases from V and 5 bases from J; junction bases left unmatched: 6. Germline V gene data show CDR1 as LGHNA and CDR2 as YNFKEQ. The CDR3 runs to 16 residues. CDR3 nucleotides: TGTGCCAGCAGCCAAGATCGACAGGGAGCGAATGAAAAACTGTTTTTT. Its translation: CASSQDRQGANEKLFF.

The chain employs TRBV10-2 and TRBJ1-1, with TRBD1 matching over 11 bases. Germline values: CDR1 WSHSY, CDR2 SAAADI. V was pared by 4 bases and J by 4 bases, with 2 bases of the junction left unmatched. The CDR3 is 14 amino acids. This chain's CDR3 is CASSVGQGGTEAFF. The CDR3 DNA reads TGCGCCAGCAGTGTGGGACAGGGGGGCACTGAAGCTTTCTTT.

This clonotype came up a few times. V is TRBV24-1 and J is TRBJ2-5, with TRBD2 matching 14 bases. Unmatched junction bases numbered 8, after V lost 4 bases and J lost 5 bases. CDR1 is KGHDR, CDR2 SFDVKD, per germline. CDR3 length: 17 residues. The CDR3 protein is CATSETGTSGSRETQYF. The DNA for the CDR3 is TGTGCCACCAGTGAAACCGGGACTAGCGGGAGTCGGGAGACCCAGTACTTC.

The V and J genes are TRBV7-2 and TRBJ2-1; a weak D match, TRBD1 (5 bases). The germline V gene encodes CDR1 SGHTA and CDR2 FQGNSA. The CDR3 sequence is 19 residues long. Trimming shortened V by 2 bases and J by 0 bases, and 20 bases separated the two germline ends. The CDR3 reads CASSLTGSRGGNSYNEQFF. DNA for the CDR3: TGTGCCAGCAGCTTAACGGGTTCAAGGGGCGGAAACTCCTACAATGAGCAGTTCTTC.

This chain connects TRBV5-1 to TRBJ1-6, with 8 bases matching TRBD1. Per germline, CDR1 SGHRS and CDR2 YFSETQ. The junction had 5 bases not matched to a gene; V was cut back by 2 bases and J by 7 bases. The length of the CDR3 is 15 residues. The CDR3 reads CASSLVTGANSPLHF. The CDR3 DNA sequence: TGCGCCAGCAGCTTAGTGACAGGGGCAAATTCACCCCTCCACTTT.

This chain links TRBV5-1 with TRBJ2-1, with TRBD2 matching 11 bases. The ends lost 4 bases at V and 5 bases at J; junction bases unmatched: 5. The CDR3 runs 15 residues. The germline V gene encodes CDR1 SGHRS and CDR2 YFSETQ. The CDR3 region is CASSAGLAEDNEQFF. The CDR3 coding sequence is TGCGCCAGCAGCGCGGGACTAGCGGAGGACAATGAGCAGTTCTTC.

This clonotype was detected ten times or more. The chain recombines TRBV12-3 or TRBV12-4 with TRBJ2-7; 8 bases are shared with TRBD1. This CDR3 is 13 amino acids long. Unmatched junction bases numbered 5, after V lost 4 bases and J lost 6 bases. The CDR3 DNA follows: TGTGCCAGCAGTTCGACAGGGGTCGCCGAGCAGTACTTC. Translation: CASSSTGVAEQYF.

This clonotype showed up many times. The V and J genes are TRBV5-1 and TRBJ2-3; TRBD2 matches at 16 bases. CDR1 is SGHRS and CDR2 is YFSETQ in the germline V gene. The length of the CDR3 is 16 residues. After removal of 3 bases from V and 4 bases from J, the junction contained 2 bases not matched to a gene. CDR3 nucleotide sequence: TGCGCCAGCAGCTCCGGGACTAGCGGGGGGGCAGATACGCAGTATTTT. It is translated as CASSSGTSGGADTQYF.

This clonotype was observed a few times. The rearrangement joins TRBV20-1 to TRBJ1-2; TRBD1 might be the D (5 bases). The CDR3 loop spans 14 amino acids. Germline V gene lookup returns CDR1 DFQATT and CDR2 SNEGSKA (reference sequence). The CDR3 is CSAPGVGLGYGYTF. In DNA form, the CDR3 reads TGCAGCGCCCCGGGGGTGGGGCTGGGATATGGCTACACCTTC.

J is TRBJ2-7 and V is TRBV15; D remains ambiguous. V was cut by 1 base and J by 0 bases, with 4 bases left in between. The CDR3 has 13 residues. CDR1 LNHNV and CDR2 YYDKDF come from the germline V gene (reference sequence). The CDR3 sequence is CATSRVDSYEQYF. The CDR3 DNA reads as TGTGCCACCAGCAGAGTCGACTCCTACGAGCAGTACTTC.

The chain is built from TRBV6-1 and TRBJ1-1; D unclear. This CDR3 is 15 amino acids long. The germline V and J ends were trimmed by 6 bases and 6 bases, with 20 bases remaining between them. Germline V gene data show CDR1 as MNHNS and CDR2 as SASEGT. The CDR3 DNA reads as TGTGCCAGCAGCCCACTCAACGCGGGTGTCGCTGAAGCTTTCTTT. It codes for CASSPLNAGVAEAFF.